This entry lists 27 T cell receptor beta chains sequenced from one sample in a study of CD4 and CD8 cells across lung adenocarcinoma regions. One entry per CDR3 protein, called by TCRdb with MiXCR from the PCR reads. Among about 25,000 distinct CDR3 sequences listed, 45% to 50% were seen once. The sequenced material came from CD8+ T cells from the center of a lung tumor. Receptors were obtained from a male donor with lung adenocarcinoma. The CD4 and CD8 labels of this study may be unreliable.

V is TRBV3-1 and J is TRBJ2-1; maybe TRBD2 (7 bases). The V gene lost 8 bases and the J gene lost 4 bases, with 18 bases spanning the gap. Per germline, CDR1 LGHDT and CDR2 YNNKEL (reference sequence). The CDR3 is 15 amino acids. The CDR3 here is CASGGGGHSYNEQFF. CDR3 bases: TGTGCCAGCGGAGGGGGGGGTCATTCTTACAATGAGCAGTTCTTC.

The J gene is TRBJ2-7, the V gene TRBV6-1, with D perhaps matching TRBD1 or TRBD2 (5 bases each). V lost 8 bases and J lost 2, with 19 bases in between. The CDR3 loop spans 15 amino acids. Germline CDR1 is MNHNS and CDR2 is SASEGT. The CDR3 nucleotides are TGTGCCAGCGGGGGTGTTGCGCGACGCGCCTACGAGCAGTACTTC. This codes for CASGGVARRAYEQYF.

This clonotype appeared many times. The rearrangement joins TRBV7-2 to TRBJ2-4, with D uncertain. The germline V gene encodes CDR1 SGHTA and CDR2 FQGNSA. CDR3 length: 14 amino acids. V lost 0 bases and J lost 9, with 12 bases in between. The CDR3 DNA sequence: TGTGCCAGCAGCTTAGCGCCCGGGTCGGTCATTCAGTACTTC. Translating gives CASSLAPGSVIQYF.

DNA for the CDR3: TGTGCCAGCAGTTTATCGGGGCGAGGAGCCACAGATATTCAGTACTTC. This translates into CASSLSGRGATDIQYF. This chain connects TRBV27 to TRBJ2-4, with D possibly being TRBD1 (5 bases). Germline V gene lookup returns CDR1 MNHEY and CDR2 SMNVEV (reference sequence). The CDR3 sequence is 16 residues long. V lost 0 bases and J 10 bases, leaving 19 bases between the germline ends.

There are many counts of this clonotype. The rearrangement links TRBV6-1 to TRBJ1-5; tentative D call: TRBD1 (6 bases). The CDR3 runs to 14 residues. The V gene lost 8 bases and the J gene lost 3 bases, with 14 bases spanning the gap. Germline values: CDR1 MNHNS, CDR2 SASEGT. CDR3 nucleotides: TGTGCCAGCCGAGACAGGTCTTACAATCAGCCCCAGCATTTT. Translation: CASRDRSYNQPQHF.

The chain recombines TRBV5-1 with TRBJ2-1; the D is unclear. Germline-derived CDR1 and CDR2 are SGHRS and YFSETQ. The CDR3 runs 14 residues. Trimming stripped 4 bases from V and 4 bases from J, with 12 bases between. CDR3 nucleotides: TGCGCCAGCAGCCCCCAGGTAGTTTACAATGAGCAGTTCTTC. This codes for CASSPQVVYNEQFF.

The genes are TRBV6-1 and TRBJ2-3; D possibly matches TRBD1 or TRBD2 (6 bases each). V lost 6 bases and J 4 bases, leaving 14 bases between the germline ends. The CDR3 consists of 14 residues. Germline V CDR1 and CDR2: MNHNS, SASEGT. The CDR3 DNA follows: TGTGCCAGCAGGTTTGGTGGGGGGCCAGATACGCAGTATTTT. Translation gives CASRFGGGPDTQYF.

This clonotype was counted between two and nine times. CDR3 DNA sequence: TGTGCCAGCAGTTTATCAGCGGGCTTACTCCTCTCCTACAATGAGCAGTTCTTC. It is translated as CASSLSAGLLLSYNEQFF. The rearrangement uses TRBV27 and TRBJ2-1, with a possible D match to TRBD2 (6 bases). The CDR3 is made up of 18 amino acids. Per the germline V gene, CDR1 is MNHEY and CDR2 is SMNVEV (reference sequence). V lost 0 bases to trimming and J lost 0 bases, with 15 bases between them.

In its sample, this clonotype was seen once. The chain joins TRBV12-3 or TRBV12-4 to TRBJ2-5, with D uncertain. The DNA end favors TRBJ2-7, so the J call may be wrong. CDR3 length equals 14 residues. The DNA for the CDR3 is TGTGCCAGCAGTCCAACCGGGCACCGGCTCGAGCAGTACTTC. Its protein is CASSPTGHRLEQYF.

For this clonotype: The junction departs from the called germline gene at one end, perhaps through a read error. The chain couples TRBV6-1 to TRBJ2-3, with D possibly matching TRBD2 (7 bases). The CDR3 extends over 15 amino acids. CDR1 is MNHNS and CDR2 is SASEGT in the germline V gene. The CDR3 DNA reads as TGTGCCCGCGTCAAGGGGGGGTGGACCAAAAATACGCAGTATTTC. This translates into CARVKGGWTKNTQYF.

This clonotype was seen a few times. Mismatch with germline at one junction end may stem from a read error. J is TRBJ2-2 and V is TRBV12-3 or TRBV12-4, with 8 bases fitting TRBD2. The CDR3 spans 15 residues. The DNA of the CDR3 is TGTGCCAGCAGTTTAGGACTAGCGAATACCGGGGAGCTGTTTTTT. Its translation: CASSLGLANTGELFF.

CDR3 region: CASSLEGWNYGYTF. In DNA form, the CDR3 reads TGTGCCAGCAGTTTAGAGGGATGGAACTATGGCTACACCTTC. This chain joins TRBV28 and TRBJ1-2; no firm D call. V was cut by 2 bases and J by 2 bases, with 9 bases left in between. The CDR3 is 14 amino acids. Germline loops: CDR1 MDHEN, CDR2 SYDVKM.

A few counts support this clonotype. Possible read error: a much larger clone is one base away. The J gene is TRBJ2-1, the V gene TRBV6-1, with TRBD1 matching 11 bases. The ends lost 7 bases at V and 10 bases at J; junction bases unmatched: 9. Germline CDR1 reads MNHNS; CDR2 reads SASEGT. This CDR3 is 14 amino acids long. CDR3 sequence: CASTRDRGAYEQFF. The CDR3 DNA is TGTGCCAGCACCCGGGACAGGGGGGCCTACGAGCAGTTCTTC.

V gene TRBV6-1 combines with J gene TRBJ2-1, with D perhaps TRBD1 (5 bases). The DNA matches TRBJ2-7 better at its end, which makes the J call doubtful. Germline loops: CDR1 MNHNS, CDR2 SASEGT. The CDR3 totals 15 residues. The CDR3 spells CASRRGGAHTDAQYF. DNA for the CDR3: TGTGCCAGCAGAAGGGGCGGCGCCCACACAGATGCGCAGTACTTC.

This clonotype was recorded many times. This chain uses TRBV4-2 with TRBJ2-1, with a weak D call TRBD2 (6 bases). V gave up 1 base and J gave up 0 bases, with 10 bases separating them. The CDR3 sequence is 16 residues long. Germline loops: CDR1 LGHNA, CDR2 YNFKEQ. CDR3 DNA: TGTGCCAGCAGCCAAGTGGGGGGACCCTCCTACAATGAGCAGTTCTTC. Its protein product is CASSQVGGPSYNEQFF.

This chain links TRBV12-3 or TRBV12-4 with TRBJ2-3, with D maybe TRBD1 (5 bases). This CDR3 is built from 13 residues. Trimming pared 9 bases from V and 1 base from J, leaving 11 bases between. This CDR3 reads CARGLSGTDTQYF. CDR3 coding DNA: TGTGCCAGGGGGCTATCGGGCACAGATACGCAGTATTTT.

This clonotype turned up a few times. In nucleotides, the CDR3 is TGTGCCAGCAGTTTGACTAGCGGGTCTGGACGCTCCTACGAGCAGTACTTC. This gives the protein CASSLTSGSGRSYEQYF. V is TRBV6-2 or TRBV6-3 and J is TRBJ2-7; 10 bases fit TRBD2. Unmatched junction bases numbered 9, after V lost 4 bases and J lost 0 bases. The CDR3 contains 17 residues. Germline lookup yields CDR1 MNHEY and CDR2 SVGEGT.

This clonotype has more than one count but fewer than ten. CDR3 amino acids: CASSLVAGVTDTQYF. In DNA, the CDR3 is TGTGCCAGCAGTTTAGTAGCGGGGGTCACAGATACGCAGTATTTT. V and J are TRBV27 and TRBJ2-3, with TRBD2 identical over 9 bases. The V gene end was trimmed by 2 bases and the J gene end by 2 bases; junction bases not matched to a gene: 2. CDR1 and CDR2 from the germline V gene are MNHEY and SMNVEV (reference sequence). CDR3 size: 15 residues.

The CDR3 DNA follows: TGCGCCAGCATCCCCGGGACTAGCGGTCACAATGAGCAGTTCTTC. Translated, it gives CASIPGTSGHNEQFF. The chain uses TRBV10-2 and TRBJ2-1; 11 nucleotides line up with TRBD2. In germline, CDR1 is WSHSY, CDR2 SAAADI. The length of the CDR3 is 15 residues. V shed 7 bases and J 5 bases; nucleotides not matched to a gene: 7.

The V gene is TRBV4-1, the J gene TRBJ2-2; D is ambiguous. This CDR3 contains 15 residues. The germline V gene has CDR1 MGHRA and CDR2 YSYEKL. Trimming stripped 1 base from V and 4 bases from J, with 10 bases between. The CDR3 nucleotides are TGCGCCAGCAGCCAAGGTGTTCAGCTCACCGGGGAGCTGTTTTTT. Translated: CASSQGVQLTGELFF.

In regard to this clonotype: Compared with germline, one end of the junction differs, possibly owing to a read error. The chain employs TRBV6-5 and TRBJ2-3; D is ambiguous. Per germline, CDR1 MNHEY and CDR2 SVGAGI. This CDR3 has 14 residues. The CDR3 sequence: CASSYHPRAETQYF. CDR3 coding DNA: TGTGCCAGCAGTTACCATCCCCGCGCAGAGACGCAGTATTTC.

V usage is TRBV15 and J usage is TRBJ1-1, with 7 nucleotides matching TRBD1. From germline, CDR1 is LNHNV and CDR2 YYDKDF (reference sequence). The CDR3 consists of 14 residues. With V trimmed by 8 bases and J by 2 bases, 8 bases remained unmatched. The CDR3 sequence: CATGWDSGNTEAFF. The CDR3 DNA reads TGTGCCACCGGATGGGACAGCGGTAACACTGAAGCTTTCTTT.

This clonotype was detected a few times. This rearrangement joins TRBV6-1 to TRBJ2-7, with TRBD1 identical over 12 bases. This CDR3 region has 15 residues. The germline V gene has CDR1 MNHNS and CDR2 SASEGT. The V and J ends lost 3 bases and 7 bases, in that order; junction bases with no gene match: 7. The CDR3 reads CASSEGTGGAWEQYF. The CDR3 nucleotides are TGTGCCAGCAGTGAGGGGACAGGGGGCGCGTGGGAGCAGTACTTC.

This clonotype was observed at least ten times. V is TRBV28 and J is TRBJ1-2, with a possible D match to TRBD1 (6 bases). CDR1 MDHEN and CDR2 SYDVKM come from the germline V gene. The germline V and J ends were trimmed by 2 bases and 3 bases, with 7 bases remaining between them. This CDR3 contains 13 residues. The DNA for the CDR3 is TGTGCCAGCAGTTTAGGGGGCTACTATGGCTACACCTTC. As protein: CASSLGGYYGYTF.

This clonotype was counted a single time. The CDR3 region has the DNA TGTGCCAGCAGTTTCGGCGGGACGTCAGATACGCAGTATTTT. It yields the protein CASSFGGTSDTQYF. This chain uses TRBV12-3 or TRBV12-4 with TRBJ2-3, with D tentatively TRBD2 (6 bases). Trimming removed 3 bases at V and 4 bases at J, with 11 bases between. The CDR3 length is 14 residues.

CDR3 coding DNA: TGTGCCAGCAGTCCGAGGACAGGGGGACCCTCTGGAAACACCATATATTTT. It encodes CASSPRTGGPSGNTIYF. The V gene is TRBV12-3 or TRBV12-4, the J gene TRBJ1-3, with TRBD1 matching over 10 bases. Germline trimming cut 5 bases from V and 0 bases from J; bases unmatched to any gene: 7. The CDR3 is 17 residues long.

The chain combines TRBV12-3 or TRBV12-4 with TRBJ2-1; D assignment may be TRBD1 or TRBD2 (6 bases each). Trimming removed 6 bases from V and 2 bases from J, with 11 bases in between. The CDR3 is made up of 14 amino acids. This chain's CDR3 is CASRPRDTYNEQFF. The CDR3 region has the DNA TGTGCCAGCAGGCCGCGGGACACCTACAATGAGCAGTTCTTC.